This T cell receptor beta chain came from a study of blood T cell repertoires in COVID-19. Looking at the study overall: From the United States, Italy and Spain came samples of acute and convalescent COVID-19. Sample material is recorded as cDNA or gDNA derived from T cells, B-cell-depleted T cells, or PBMCs.

Methods used by the authors: Reference gene primer amplification gave estimated nucleated cell counts. This table comes from immunoSEQ multiplex PCR, and its TCRdb copy is limited to in-frame clones, with some not included. Clone size and the V and J calls come from that table; the DNA yielded D and trimming. Of about 130,000 clones listed, 85% to 90% are singletons. This clone showed up just once. At the DNA level, this CDR3 is encoded by other sequences in the same sample as well. The germline V gene encodes CDR1 SNHLY and CDR2 FYNNEI. The CDR3 sequence is 14 residues long. Trimming removed 4 bases from V and 5 bases from J; junction bases left unmatched: 6.

This clonotype was obtained from a man aged 80 or over with active or convalescent COVID-19. The chain combines TRBV2 with TRBJ2-5, with 8 bases aligning to TRBD2. The sample was peripheral blood. CDR3 protein: CASSGGTRSETQYF. In nucleotides, the CDR3 is TGTGCCAGCAGTGGCGGGACTAGGAGCGAGACCCAGTACTTC.